The entry that follows covers one T cell receptor (beta chain) sequence. This sample is drawn from a study of blood T cell repertoires in COVID-19. Overall study: Acute-phase and convalescent COVID-19 samples originated in the United States, Italy and Spain.

In the original processing: For nucleated cells, counts were estimated from reference gene primer amplification. Only in-frame clones appear in the TCRdb table, and some are missing; sequencing was by immunoSEQ multiplex PCR. D and trimming come from the DNA, and the V and J calls and clone size come from that table. This table has over 100,000 clones, around 87% appearing once. This CDR3 has 11 residues. The V and J ends lost 8 bases and 3 bases, in that order; junction bases with no gene match: 1. The germline V gene has CDR1 DFQATT and CDR2 SNEGSKA (reference sequence). This chain links TRBV20-1 with TRBJ2-1; 7 bases line up with TRBD2. Sample: peripheral blood. The receptor comes from a man aged 50-60 years with active COVID-19. CDR3 sequence reads: CSWGGYNEQFF. The CDR3, as DNA: TGCAGTTGGGGGGGCTACAATGAGCAGTTCTTC.